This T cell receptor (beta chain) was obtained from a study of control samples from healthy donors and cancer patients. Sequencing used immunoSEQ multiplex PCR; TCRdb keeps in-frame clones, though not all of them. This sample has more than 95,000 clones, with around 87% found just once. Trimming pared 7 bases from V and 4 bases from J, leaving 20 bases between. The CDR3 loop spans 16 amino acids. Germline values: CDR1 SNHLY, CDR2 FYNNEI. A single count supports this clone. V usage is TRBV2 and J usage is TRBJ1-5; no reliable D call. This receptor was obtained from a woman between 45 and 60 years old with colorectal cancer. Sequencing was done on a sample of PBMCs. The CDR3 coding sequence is TGTGCCAGCACTGAGACCGGAAGGGAAGGGAATCAGCCCCAGCATTTT. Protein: CASTETGREGNQPQHF.